These 6 T cell receptor beta chains came from one sample sequenced in a study of cytomegalovirus exposure and HLA in healthy donors (dated by TCRdb to 2016 to 2017). Libraries were prepared through the immunoSEQ multiplex PCR assay. For the multiplex PCR, a mixture combining 60 forward primers for TCR Vbeta segments and 13 reverse primers for TCR Jbeta segments was used. TCRdb carries this immuneACCESS record with in-frame sequences only. Its versions omit some clonotypes, under half of them owing to an unresolved V gene in the studies checked, with the rest unexplained. Present in this sample are around 300,000 clones, roughly two thirds of which were seen just once. The ten largest account for under 3% of the sample. Sequencing was done on a sample of PBMCs. The receptor set was obtained from a female donor in good health and CMV-seronegative.

On this clone itself: Distinct nucleotide sequences in the sample also encode this CDR3. The V gene is TRBV30, the J gene TRBJ2-1; D is possibly TRBD2 (8 bases). V lost 3 bases and J lost 8, with 14 bases in between. CDR3 size: 13 residues. Germline CDR1 and CDR2: GTSNPN and SVGIG (reference sequence). In DNA, the CDR3 is TGTGCCTGGAGAACGGGAGGGGGCGATGAGCAGTTCTTC. Its protein product is CAWRTGGGDEQFF.

The genes are TRBV7-9 and TRBJ2-7; D gene unclear. CDR3 size: 12 residues. Germline V gives CDR1 SEHNR, CDR2 FQNEAQ (reference sequence). V lost 3 bases to trimming and J lost 3 bases, with 6 bases between them. The CDR3: CASSFLGYEQYF. CDR3 nucleotide sequence: TGTGCCAGCAGCTTCCTCGGCTACGAGCAGTACTTC.

This chain uses TRBV2 with TRBJ1-2, with D tentatively TRBD1 (6 bases). Trimming cost V 6 bases and J 8 bases, with 10 bases left between them. Germline lookup yields CDR1 SNHLY and CDR2 FYNNEI. The CDR3 covers 11 residues. CDR3 sequence: CASRQGEGYTF. Here the CDR3 DNA reads TGTGCCAGCAGACAGGGTGAAGGCTACACCTTC.

In its sample, this clone was seen a few times. The chain couples TRBV5-4 to TRBJ2-7, with TRBD2 matching over 14 bases. The CDR3 covers 16 residues. The germline gives CDR1 SGHNT, CDR2 YYREEE (reference sequence). Trimming at V came to 4 bases and at J to 12 bases, leaving 15 bases not matched to a gene. The CDR3 loop is CASSVPGTSGSEVPYF. The DNA for the CDR3 is TGTGCCAGCAGCGTACCCGGGACTAGCGGGAGTGAAGTTCCGTACTTC.

This chain connects TRBV9 to TRBJ2-7; D is perhaps TRBD2 (5 bases). The CDR3 is 15 residues long. Trimming stripped 0 bases from V and 2 bases from J, with 12 bases between. Germline V gives CDR1 SGDLS, CDR2 YYNGEE. The CDR3 sequence: CASSVDWRTTYEQYF. The CDR3 nucleotides are TGTGCCAGCAGCGTAGATTGGAGGACCACCTACGAGCAGTACTTC.

The chain combines TRBV19 with TRBJ2-5; 9 bases agree with TRBD1. The CDR3 sequence is 15 residues long. The V and J ends lost 6 bases and 5 bases, in that order; junction bases with no gene match: 10. Germline V gene sequence: CDR1 LNHDA, CDR2 SQIVND (reference sequence). CDR3 DNA sequence: TGTGCCAGTAGAACTACAGGGGGCTTTGGGGAGACCCAGTACTTC. Protein product: CASRTTGGFGETQYF.